The sequence of this T cell receptor (beta chain) was determined in a study of T cells after yellow fever vaccination. Broader study findings: Booster sampling recovered most clones from primary vaccination (96% CD4, around 88% CD8). Some clonotypes were seen in both the CD4 and the CD8 compartments. These made up a small share and likely arose from convergent recombination.

5'RACE template switching produced TCR cDNA carrying a universal primer site and UMIs. TCRdb re-called the 5' RACE reads with MiXCR, one entry per CDR3 protein. The sample includes approximately 96,000 distinct CDR3 sequences, about 8.8% of them seen just once. This CDR3 is 15 amino acids long. V gave up 3 bases and J gave up 5 bases; unmatched junction bases: 4. CDR1 KGHSH and CDR2 LQKENI come from the germline V gene. The chain recombines TRBV18 with TRBJ2-5, with TRBD2 matching over 12 bases. The specimen comprised CD8+ T cells not binding an NS4B(214-222) dextramer, sorted from PBMCs, sampled more than 14 days after the first yellow fever vaccination. The sequence was obtained from a man aged 18 to 30 who received the YFV17D yellow fever vaccine. For the CDR3, the DNA is TGTGCCAGCTCACCCCCCGGGACTAGCGGGGAGACCCAGTACTTC. Protein product: CASSPPGTSGETQYF.